What follows are 27 T cell receptor beta chains derived from one specimen sequenced in a study of cytomegalovirus exposure and HLA in healthy donors. 13 Jbeta primers and 60 Vbeta primers were used for the PCR. Libraries were prepared by immunoSEQ multiplex PCR; TCRdb keeps only in-frame clonotypes and omits some of them. This sample carries about 70,000 clones, 86% of them seen once, and the ten largest clones take approximately 1.9%. Source material: PBMCs. These receptor sequences come from a woman aged 30 to 39 in good health and CMV-seronegative.

V is TRBV4-1 and J is TRBJ2-3, with 8 bases matching TRBD2. CDR1 and CDR2 (germline): MGHRA, YSYEKL. This CDR3 has 16 amino acids. The ends lost 3 bases at V and 6 bases at J; junction bases unmatched: 11. CDR3 nucleotides: TGCGCCAGCAGCCAGCCCCCCAGCGGGAGAGGTGATACGCAGTATTTT. Amino acids: CASSQPPSGRGDTQYF.

CDR3 in amino acids: CASTTKRTGYNEQFF. The CDR3 DNA reads as TGCGCCAGCACCACAAAAAGGACAGGGTACAATGAGCAGTTCTTC. The chain combines TRBV5-1 with TRBJ2-1, with TRBD1 matching over 8 bases. The CDR3 runs 15 residues. From germline, CDR1 is SGHRS and CDR2 YFSETQ. J lost 4 bases, V lost 6 bases, and 9 bases had no gene match.

The gene calls are TRBV6-1 and TRBJ1-1, with D uncertain. The CDR3 has 13 residues. Trimming cost V 6 bases and J 4 bases, with 12 bases left between them. Per the germline V gene, CDR1 is MNHNS and CDR2 is SASEGT. In nucleotides, the CDR3 is TGTGCCAGCAGCGATGACATTCTCACTGAAGCTTTCTTT. Translating it yields CASSDDILTEAFF.

This clone appeared a single time. The rearrangement links TRBV5-1 to TRBJ1-5; the match to TRBD1 covers 7 bases. V shed 4 bases and J 0 bases; nucleotides not matched to a gene: 4. CDR1 is SGHRS and CDR2 is YFSETQ in the germline V gene. The CDR3 is 15 amino acids. The CDR3 DNA follows: TGCGCCAGCAGCCTAGGACAGGCTAGCAATCAGCCCCAGCATTTT. The encoded protein is CASSLGQASNQPQHF.

The genes are TRBV9 and TRBJ2-5, with 12 bases aligning to TRBD2. CDR3 length: 17 amino acids. J gave up 4 bases and V 0 bases, and 7 bases lay outside the gene matches. The germline gives CDR1 SGDLS, CDR2 YYNGEE. The CDR3 DNA follows: TGTGCCAGCAGCGTAGGCCTAGCGGGAGGGTTGGGAGAGACCCAGTACTTC. As protein: CASSVGLAGGLGETQYF.

This sequence joins TRBV13 and TRBJ2-7; 8 bases line up with TRBD1. This CDR3 spans 15 amino acids. In germline, CDR1 is PRHDT, CDR2 FYEKMQ (reference sequence). V shed 5 bases, J shed 2 bases, and the junction held 8 bases outside the gene matches. Here the CDR3 reads CASSTRQGWAYEQYF. In DNA, the CDR3 is TGTGCCAGCAGCACCCGACAGGGGTGGGCCTACGAGCAGTACTTC.

The chain is built from TRBV7-3 and TRBJ1-1; D is ambiguous. The V gene's germline CDR1 is SGHTA and CDR2 FQGTGA. CDR3 length: 13 amino acids. With 0 bases removed from V and 5 bases from J, the gap between germline ends came to 7 bases. This chain's CDR3 is CASSLTSVTEAFF. The DNA for the CDR3 is TGTGCCAGCAGCTTAACATCAGTTACTGAAGCTTTCTTT.

This clone is medium-sized in the sample. The chain recombines TRBV28 with TRBJ2-7, with D maybe TRBD1 (5 bases). The CDR3 is made up of 16 amino acids. Trimming shortened V by 2 bases and J by 2 bases, and 16 bases separated the two germline ends. Looked up from germline, CDR1 is MDHEN and CDR2 is SYDVKM. CDR3 DNA: TGTGCCAGCAGTTTAACGTCGGCAGGGAACCCCTACGAGCAGTACTTC. Translated: CASSLTSAGNPYEQYF.

This clone came up a few times. The chain couples TRBV10-2 to TRBJ2-7, with 9 nucleotides matching TRBD2. Germline V CDR1 and CDR2: WSHSY, SAAADI. The V and J ends lost 3 bases and 12 bases, in that order; junction bases with no gene match: 3. The CDR3 length is 11 residues. CDR3 sequence (DNA): TGCGCCAGCAGTGATCTGACTAGCGGGTACTTC. It yields the protein CASSDLTSGYF.

The chain is built from TRBV4-1 and TRBJ2-3; a weak D match, TRBD1 (6 bases). Per the germline V gene, CDR1 is MGHRA and CDR2 is YSYEKL. CDR3 length: 16 residues. Trimming took off 0 bases at V and 4 bases at J, with 14 bases between the two ends. The CDR3 is CASSQDRAQGSDTQYF. The CDR3 coding sequence is TGCGCCAGCAGCCAAGATAGGGCACAGGGCTCAGATACGCAGTATTTT.

The chain carries TRBV6-5 and TRBJ2-7; 10 bases line up with TRBD1. Trimming at V came to 7 bases and at J to 2 bases, leaving 8 bases not matched to a gene. The CDR3 runs 15 residues. Germline loops: CDR1 MNHEY, CDR2 SVGAGI. The CDR3 DNA reads as TGTGCCAGCAAGGCCGGTGGGACAGGGGCCTACGAGCAGTACTTC. This translates into CASKAGGTGAYEQYF.

V and J are TRBV11-1 and TRBJ2-1; 9 nucleotides line up with TRBD2. V was clipped by 10 bases and J by 4 bases; unmatched bases: 8. CDR1 is SGHAT and CDR2 is FQDESV in the germline V gene (reference sequence). The length of the CDR3 is 14 residues. The CDR3 reads CATKRGDAYNEQFF. The CDR3 DNA is TGTGCCACCAAGCGGGGGGATGCTTACAATGAGCAGTTCTTC.

The rearrangement links TRBV11-2 to TRBJ2-7; 10 bases align to TRBD2. Trimming cost V 4 bases and J 2 bases; bases outside gene matches: 5. CDR3 length equals 15 residues. The germline V gene encodes CDR1 SGHAT and CDR2 FQNNGV. The CDR3: CASSSASGSTYEQYF. The CDR3 DNA reads as TGTGCCAGCAGCTCCGCTAGCGGGAGCACCTACGAGCAGTACTTC.

The chain links TRBV7-3 to TRBJ2-5; TRBD1 is a possible D gene (5 bases). Trimming took off 5 bases at V and 7 bases at J, with 14 bases between the two ends. CDR3 length equals 13 residues. Germline V gene data show CDR1 as SGHTA and CDR2 as FQGTGA. CDR3 in DNA: TGTGCCAGCAGCATGACAGAGTGGGGGACCCAGTACTTC. Protein product: CASSMTEWGTQYF.

About this clone itself: Relative to the germline gene, one junction end is altered; a read error may explain this. This chain connects TRBV10-3 to TRBJ2-1; 8 bases are shared with TRBD2. Germline CDR1 and CDR2: ENHRY and SYGVKD. The CDR3 totals 14 residues. CDR3 in DNA: TGTGCCCTCAGACGGGAGGGCTCCTACAATGAGCAGTTCTTC. Translation gives CALRREGSYNEQFF.

J is TRBJ2-2 and V is TRBV28, with 7 bases that match TRBD1. This CDR3 has 17 amino acids. Germline V lookup: CDR1 MDHEN, CDR2 SYDVKM. The V and J ends lost 4 bases and 2 bases, in that order; junction bases with no gene match: 10. This chain's CDR3 is CASSYLYRGRNTGELFF. For the CDR3, the DNA is TGTGCCAGCAGTTACCTCTACAGGGGAAGAAACACCGGGGAGCTGTTTTTT.

The rearrangement links TRBV28 to TRBJ1-5; a weak D match, TRBD1 (6 bases). V shed 3 bases and J shed 4 bases, with 10 bases lying between them. The CDR3 contains 14 residues. Germline CDR1 reads MDHEN; CDR2 reads SYDVKM. The CDR3 nucleotides read TGTGCCAGCAGTTTCTTCAGGGGAAATCAGCCCCAGCATTTT. This gives the protein CASSFFRGNQPQHF.

The rearrangement links TRBV19 to TRBJ2-5, with TRBD1 matching over 9 bases. The J call may be mistaken, given a closer DNA end match to TRBJ2-7. Germline V gene lookup returns CDR1 LNHDA and CDR2 SQIVND (reference sequence). CDR3 length equals 15 residues. The CDR3 coding sequence is TGTGCCAGTAGTTTGAGAGGGGACAGGGCCTACGAGCAGTACTTC. It yields the protein CASSLRGDRAYEQYF.

This chain links TRBV27 with TRBJ2-1; TRBD1 matches at 7 bases. J gave up 8 bases and V 7 bases, and 14 bases lay outside the gene matches. The CDR3 has 15 residues. CDR1 and CDR2 (germline): MNHEY, SMNVEV (reference sequence). CDR3 in amino acids: CASTPRQGSGHEQFF. CDR3 in DNA: TGTGCCAGCACCCCACGACAGGGATCAGGTCATGAGCAGTTCTTC.

The chain is built from TRBV19 and TRBJ2-3; perhaps TRBD1 as D (5 bases). This CDR3 is 13 amino acids long. V lost 7 bases, J lost 3 bases, and 11 bases lay in between. The germline gives CDR1 LNHDA, CDR2 SQIVND (reference sequence). The CDR3 nucleotides read TGTGCCAGTACCCAGGGTTTGACAGATACGCAGTATTTT. Its protein is CASTQGLTDTQYF.

The chain links TRBV5-4 to TRBJ2-6, with 11 positions matching TRBD1. The length of the CDR3 is 17 residues. The junction had 6 bases not matched to a gene; V was cut back by 4 bases and J by 3 bases. Germline CDR1 is SGHNT and CDR2 is YYREEE (reference sequence). The CDR3 region has the DNA TGTGCCAGCAGCACCGGACAGGGGGCTTTTGGGGCCAACGTCCTGACTTTC. It codes for CASSTGQGAFGANVLTF.

The V gene is TRBV7-9, the J gene TRBJ2-1; 7 positions match TRBD2. CDR1 is SEHNR, CDR2 FQNEAQ, per germline (reference sequence). The junction had 7 bases not matched to a gene; V was cut back by 5 bases and J by 3 bases. The CDR3 sequence is 15 residues long. CDR3 protein: CASSPPGGGYNEQFF. Written as DNA, the CDR3 is TGTGCCAGCAGCCCCCCGGGGGGTGGCTACAATGAGCAGTTCTTC.

The rearrangement links TRBV5-1 to TRBJ1-1; D possibly corresponds to TRBD1 (5 bases). Per germline, CDR1 SGHRS and CDR2 YFSETQ. V shed 2 bases and J shed 3 bases, with 8 bases lying between them. This CDR3 comprises 13 residues. In DNA, the CDR3 is TGCGCCAGCAGCTTACAGGCGGACACTGAAGCTTTCTTT. Protein sequence: CASSLQADTEAFF.

Regarding this clone: At one of its ends the junction is not consistent with the germline gene, which may arise from a read error. This sequence joins TRBV6-1 and TRBJ2-5, with 10 nucleotides matching TRBD2. The CDR3 extends over 14 amino acids. CDR1 is MNHNS and CDR2 is SASEGT in the germline V gene. In DNA, the CDR3 is TGTGCCAGCAGTGAACTAGCGGGGGTAGAGGCCCAGTACTTC. It encodes CASSELAGVEAQYF.

This chain uses TRBV6-5 with TRBJ2-5; 9 bases are a match to TRBD1. This CDR3 has 15 amino acids. Germline loops: CDR1 MNHEY, CDR2 SVGAGI. V lost 2 bases to trimming and J lost 5 bases; unmatched junction nucleotides: 6. The CDR3 region is CASSYGTGQGETQYF. In DNA, the CDR3 is TGTGCCAGCAGTTACGGGACAGGGCAGGGGGAGACCCAGTACTTC.

Notes on this clone: One end of the junction varies from germline; a read error may be responsible. The chain employs TRBV19 and TRBJ1-5, with a possible D match to TRBD1 (6 bases). This CDR3 has 16 amino acids. Germline assignment: CDR1 LNHDA and CDR2 SQIVND (reference sequence). The CDR3 bases are TGTACCAGTAGTATAGCCCCAGGGGCAGGCAATCAGCCCCAGCATTTT. This codes for CTSSIAPGAGNQPQHF.

The chain employs TRBV4-1 and TRBJ2-7, with TRBD2 as a possible D gene (5 bases). This CDR3 is built from 16 residues. V lost 2 bases and J lost 5, with 19 bases in between. Germline lookup yields CDR1 MGHRA and CDR2 YSYEKL. The DNA for the CDR3 is TGCGCCAGCAGCCAACCCCGGGAAGCGATAGGCCACGAGCAGTACTTC. Its translation is CASSQPREAIGHEQYF.